What follows are 28 T cell receptor beta chains derived from one specimen sequenced in a study of molecular identifiers for immune sequencing clone quantification (dated by TCRdb to the late 2010s). The library came from PCR. The listed sequencing device is Illumina HiSeq 4000. The public reads were reprocessed in TCRdb via fastp at Q25 and MiXCR, keeping in-frame beta chains. Records with the same CDR3 protein are collapsed into one entry carrying the most frequent genes and DNA. This sample holds about 510,000 distinct CDR3 sequences; 20% to 25% were observed only once. The biggest ten clones account for about 0.8% of the sample. Sequences were obtained from naive CD8+ T cells from blood, with Jurkat cell RNA spiked in. Reading the label with the study, this specimen's cell subset or site is: FACS-sorted CD8+CD4-CCR7+CD45RA+ naive T cells. The receptors here all came from a human donor in good health. Some libraries in this study had Jurkat cell RNA spiked in.

The rearrangement joins TRBV7-8 to TRBJ2-2; D remains unclear. V shed 5 bases and J shed 7 bases, with 11 bases lying between them. Germline values: CDR1 SGHVS, CDR2 FQNEAQ. This CDR3 spans 13 amino acids. CDR3 sequence: CASSPGSSGELFF. The CDR3, as DNA: TGTGCCAGCAGCCCAGGTTCAAGCGGGGAGCTGTTTTTT. Filled out from reference TRBV7-8 and TRBJ2-2, the complete variable domain reads GAGVSQSPRYKVAKRGQDVALRCDPISGHVSLFWYQQALGQGPEFLTYFQNEAQLDKSGLPSDRFFAERPEGSVSTLKIQRTQQEDSAVYLCASSPGSSGELFFGEGSRLTVL.

This chain uses TRBV5-1 with TRBJ2-2; no reliable D call. Per germline, CDR1 SGHRS and CDR2 YFSETQ. Between the trimmed V and J ends, which lost 2 bases and 0 bases, there was a span of 14 bases. This CDR3 comprises 17 residues. This CDR3 reads CASSFYGPTTNTGELFF. The CDR3 DNA reads TGCGCCAGCAGCTTTTACGGACCGACCACGAACACCGGGGAGCTGTTTTTT. The variable domain in full, with the rest retrieved from reference TRBV5-1 and TRBJ2-2, is KAGVTQTPRYLIKTRGQQVTLSCSPISGHRSVSWYQQTPGQGLQFLFEYFSETQRNKGNFPGRFSGRQFSNSRSEMNVSTLELGDSALYLCASSFYGPTTNTGELFFGEGSRLTVL.

The V call is TRBV23-1, the J call TRBJ2-3; TRBD1 matches 10 bases. TRBV23-1 is filed as an ORF, its function uncertain. The CDR3 extends over 20 amino acids. The V and J ends lost 0 bases and 1 base, in that order; junction bases with no gene match: 13. CDR3: CASSQSMGGQGDQGTDTQYF. The DNA for the CDR3 is TGCGCCAGCAGTCAATCAATGGGAGGACAGGGGGATCAGGGCACAGATACGCAGTATTTT.

This clonotype was observed a handful of times. This chain connects TRBV12-3 or TRBV12-4 to TRBJ2-7; possibly TRBD1 for D (6 bases). The CDR3 has 13 residues. The V end lost 3 bases, the J end lost 6 bases, and 12 bases lay between the germline ends. This CDR3 is CASSLVTGLEQYF. The CDR3 nucleotides read TGTGCCAGCAGTTTGGTGACAGGACTCGAGCAGTACTTC.

The chain combines TRBV20-1 with TRBJ2-7; possible D gene TRBD1, 6 bases. Trimming shortened V by 2 bases and J by 6 bases, and 14 bases separated the two germline ends. The CDR3 loop spans 13 amino acids. Germline values: CDR1 DFQATT, CDR2 SNEGSKA (reference sequence). The CDR3 reads CSARRATGTEQYF. CDR3 DNA sequence: TGCAGTGCTAGACGGGCGACAGGTACCGAGCAGTACTTC.

This clonotype showed up just a few times. A read error may produce the germline difference seen at one junction end. V gene TRBV20-1 combines with J gene TRBJ2-7, with D unclear. This CDR3 spans 11 amino acids. From germline, CDR1 is DFQATT and CDR2 SNEGSKA (reference sequence). CDR3 amino acids: CGARDSYEQYF. CDR3 DNA: TGCGGTGCTAGGGACTCCTACGAGCAGTACTTC.

In this sample, this clonotype turned up once. A junction boundary mismatches the germline segment, possibly from a read error. The chain uses TRBV19 and TRBJ2-2; D might be TRBD1 or TRBD2, each matching 5 bases. This CDR3 comprises 13 residues. Per the germline V gene, CDR1 is LNHDA and CDR2 is SQIVND (reference sequence). CDR3 protein: CASSIMDTGELLF. CDR3 sequence (DNA): TGTGCCAGTAGTATTATGGACACCGGGGAGCTGTTGTTT.

This clonotype was counted ten times or more. The chain uses TRBV2 and TRBJ2-5, with D unclear. V was cut by 6 bases and J by 4 bases, with 6 bases left in between. The CDR3 has 11 residues. Germline loops: CDR1 SNHLY, CDR2 FYNNEI. The CDR3: CASSVGETQYF. The CDR3 DNA reads TGTGCCAGCAGCGTCGGAGAGACCCAGTACTTC.

The chain carries TRBV20-1 and TRBJ2-7, with 7 bases fitting TRBD2. This CDR3 is 14 amino acids long. Germline trimming cut 3 bases from V and 3 bases from J; bases unmatched to any gene: 8. CDR1 and CDR2 (germline): DFQATT, SNEGSKA (reference sequence). The CDR3 DNA reads as TGCAGTGCTAGTGCAAGCGGGATCTACTACGAGCAGTACTTC. Protein product: CSASASGIYYEQYF.

The CDR3 sequence: CASSFPYSSSYNEQFF. The CDR3 region has the DNA TGTGCCAGCAGTTTCCCCTACTCGAGCTCCTACAATGAGCAGTTCTTC. The chain joins TRBV12-3 or TRBV12-4 to TRBJ2-1; no reliable D call. The V and J ends lost 3 bases and 0 bases respectively, with 12 bases between them. This CDR3 is 16 amino acids long.

The chain carries TRBV6-2 or TRBV6-3 and TRBJ2-2, with TRBD2 matching 7 bases. There are 15 residues in the CDR3. Germline V gene data show CDR1 as MNHEY and CDR2 as SVGEGT. After removal of 8 bases from V and 8 bases from J, the junction contained 14 bases not matched to a gene. The CDR3 spells CASDPLAGDAGELFF. In DNA form, the CDR3 reads TGTGCCAGCGACCCTTTGGCGGGAGATGCGGGGGAGCTGTTTTTT.

This clonotype turned up a few times. Since a much larger clone is just one base distant, this may be a read error. The V and J genes are TRBV28 and TRBJ2-7; D is possibly TRBD2 (6 bases). Germline assignment: CDR1 MDHEN and CDR2 SYDVKM. Trimming stripped 3 bases from V and 6 bases from J, with 21 bases between. This CDR3 contains 16 residues. CDR3 DNA: TGTGCCAGCAGTTTGCCCGGGCGGGACGGGGTCTGCGAGCAGTACTTC. This translates into CASSLPGRDGVCEQYF. Full variable domain (rest looked up from reference TRBV28 and TRBJ2-7): DVKVTQSSRYLVKRTGEKVFLECVQDMDHENMFWYRQDPGLGLRLIYFSYDVKMKEKGDIPEGYSVSREKKERFSLILESASTNQTSMYLCASSLPGRDGVCEQYFGPGTRLTVT.

A note on this clonotype: Compared with germline, one end of the junction differs, possibly owing to a read error. The chain carries TRBV7-9 and TRBJ2-1, with a tentative D call TRBD2 (7 bases). CDR1 SEHNR and CDR2 FQNEAQ come from the germline V gene (reference sequence). The CDR3 extends over 17 amino acids. CDR3 DNA: TGTGCCAGCAGCTTAACAGGGTCGGTAGCGGGCTACGATGAGCAGTTCTTC. This encodes CASSLTGSVAGYDEQFF.

V gene TRBV27 combines with J gene TRBJ2-5; a weak D match, TRBD2 (6 bases). The CDR3 runs to 16 residues. Trimming removed 5 bases from V and 2 bases from J, with 18 bases in between. CDR1 and CDR2 (germline): MNHEY, SMNVEV (reference sequence). CDR3 in DNA: TGTGCCAGCAGTCCCAGTCTAGGGGAGGCGCAAGAGACCCAGTACTTC. Its protein is CASSPSLGEAQETQYF.

This clonotype was observed at least ten times. The chain has TRBV19 and TRBJ2-7; TRBD2 aligns across 7 bases. In germline, CDR1 is LNHDA, CDR2 SQIVND (reference sequence). The CDR3 contains 15 residues. V dropped 5 bases and J dropped 3; count of bases not matched to a gene: 10. The CDR3 coding sequence is TGTGCCAGTAGTCCGGCGGCGGGGGTTGTCTACGAGCAGTACTTC. Translated, it gives CASSPAAGVVYEQYF.

This clonotype was detected many times. The chain links TRBV28 to TRBJ1-5, with D tentatively TRBD1 (5 bases). The CDR3 spans 19 residues. Trimming took off 6 bases at V and 0 bases at J, with 24 bases between the two ends. CDR1 is MDHEN, CDR2 SYDVKM, per germline. Here the CDR3 reads CASSIGFRASPYSNQPQHF. In DNA, the CDR3 is TGTGCCAGCAGCATTGGGTTCAGGGCGAGCCCCTATAGCAATCAGCCCCAGCATTTT.

This clonotype was recorded many times. The V gene is TRBV29-1, the J gene TRBJ1-1; D gene uncertain. Deletions cut 6 bases from V and 3 bases from J, with 14 bases between. The CDR3 contains 13 residues. Germline V gives CDR1 SQVTM, CDR2 ANQGSEA. The CDR3 loop is CSVATVGDTEAFF. The CDR3 DNA reads TGCAGCGTAGCAACCGTAGGTGACACTGAAGCTTTCTTT.

Remarks on this clonotype: The junction and the germline gene differ at one end; a read error may be behind it. The gene calls are TRBV19 and TRBJ2-1; weak D call: TRBD2 (6 bases). This CDR3 region has 15 residues. Per germline, CDR1 LNHDA and CDR2 SQIVND (reference sequence). This CDR3 reads CASSISSGPYNGQFF. The CDR3 DNA reads TGTGCCAGTAGTATTTCGAGCGGGCCGTACAATGGGCAGTTCTTC.

The rearrangement uses TRBV27 and TRBJ2-2, with D uncertain. CDR1 is MNHEY and CDR2 is SMNVEV in the germline V gene (reference sequence). This CDR3 spans 15 amino acids. V gave up 2 bases and J gave up 3 bases, with 10 bases separating them. This chain's CDR3 is CASSLGKWDTGELFF. The CDR3 bases are TGTGCCAGCAGTTTAGGGAAGTGGGACACCGGGGAGCTGTTTTTT.

The chain recombines TRBV11-2 with TRBJ2-7; D may be TRBD2 (5 bases). The CDR3 sequence is 14 residues long. Germline V gene lookup returns CDR1 SGHAT and CDR2 FQNNGV. V gave up 8 bases and J gave up 2 bases, with 16 bases separating them. Here the CDR3 reads CASGSGGRPYEQYF. In DNA, the CDR3 is TGTGCCAGCGGCTCTGGAGGCAGACCCTACGAGCAGTACTTC.

This clonotype was counted many times. The V and J genes are TRBV29-1 and TRBJ2-7; 8 nucleotides align to TRBD2. The junction had 7 bases not matched to a gene; V was cut back by 0 bases and J by 6 bases. The CDR3 runs to 14 residues. Germline V lookup: CDR1 SQVTM, CDR2 ANQGSEA. CDR3 nucleotides: TGCAGCGTTGAAGATCTAGCGGGCGTGAGCGAGCAGTACTTC. Its translation: CSVEDLAGVSEQYF.

About this clonotype itself: Since a much larger clone is just one base distant, this may be a read error. Because the CDR3 is missing its conserved closing phenylalanine or tryptophan, this is likely a read error. The gene calls are TRBV11-2 and TRBJ2-1; D gene ambiguous. Trimming removed 2 bases from V and 5 bases from J, with 10 bases in between. Germline CDR1 is SGHAT and CDR2 is FQNNGV. This CDR3 spans 14 amino acids. This CDR3 is CASSLWSADNEQFL. The CDR3 bases are TGTGCCAGCAGCTTATGGTCTGCGGACAATGAGCAGTTCCTC.

This clonotype was seen repeatedly, ten times or more. The V gene is TRBV6-6, the J gene TRBJ2-5; D gene uncertain. The CDR3 sequence is 14 residues long. V dropped 2 bases and J dropped 0 bases, with 7 bases sitting between them. The V gene's germline CDR1 is MNHNY and CDR2 SVGAGI (reference sequence). The CDR3: CASSYGRYQETQYF. The CDR3, as DNA: TGTGCCAGCAGTTACGGTCGGTACCAAGAGACCCAGTACTTC.

This clonotype has more than one count but fewer than ten. V and J are TRBV5-4 and TRBJ2-7; TRBD1 matches at 8 bases. Germline loops: CDR1 SGHNT, CDR2 YYREEE (reference sequence). This CDR3 has 13 residues. V lost 6 bases, J lost 3 bases, and 5 bases stayed unmatched. The CDR3 nucleotides are TGTGCCAGCAATAAGGACAGGGTCTACGAGCAGTACTTC. It codes for CASNKDRVYEQYF.

This clonotype was seen more than once but under ten times. This chain uses TRBV20-1 with TRBJ2-7, with TRBD1 matching 7 bases. Germline-derived CDR1 and CDR2 are DFQATT and SNEGSKA (reference sequence). The V gene end was trimmed by 3 bases and the J gene end by 7 bases; junction bases not matched to a gene: 3. The CDR3 length is 11 residues. DNA for the CDR3: TGCAGTGCTAGGGACAGGCCTGAGCAGTACTTC. It is translated as CSARDRPEQYF.

There are many counts of this clonotype. The chain joins TRBV3-1 to TRBJ2-2; TRBD2 might be the D (6 bases). The CDR3 has 15 residues. CDR1 and CDR2 from the germline V gene are LGHDT and YNNKEL (reference sequence). V gave up 6 bases and J gave up 4 bases, with 15 bases separating them. The CDR3 protein is CASRVSGLVTGELFF. CDR3 bases: TGTGCCAGCAGGGTAAGCGGGCTGGTCACCGGGGAGCTGTTTTTT.

V is TRBV7-9 and J is TRBJ1-4; a weak D match, TRBD1 (5 bases). Germline V CDR1 and CDR2: SEHNR, FQNEAQ (reference sequence). V was shortened by 3 bases and J by 5 bases, with 16 bases between the two germline ends. The CDR3 is 16 residues long. CDR3 residues: CASSFPRGDENEKLFF. The CDR3 coding sequence is TGTGCCAGCAGCTTCCCGAGGGGAGATGAGAATGAAAAACTGTTTTTT.

This clonotype was seen at least ten times. This chain links TRBV29-1 with TRBJ1-1; weak D call: TRBD1 (6 bases). This CDR3 region has 15 residues. Looked up from germline, CDR1 is SQVTM and CDR2 is ANQGSEA. Trimming left V 3 bases short and J 4 bases short, with 18 bases between. CDR3 in DNA: TGCAGCGTTGACCCCAGCATGGGGGGCGGCACTGAAGCTTTCTTT. This gives the protein CSVDPSMGGGTEAFF. The full variable domain, completed using reference TRBV29-1 and TRBJ1-1, is SAVISQKPSRDICQRGTSLTIQCQVDSQVTMMFWYRQQPGQSLTLIATANQGSEATYESGFVIDKFPISRPNLTFSTLTVSNMSPEDSSIYLCSVDPSMGGGTEAFFGQGTRLTVV.